This T cell receptor beta chain was obtained from a study of cytomegalovirus exposure and HLA in healthy donors (dated 2017 in TCRdb). With regard to the full study: According to an earlier analysis of 587 of the donors, about 170 million T cells yielded 117 million unique TCR beta sequences and approximately 280 Gb of sequence data. An early release covering roughly 640 HLA-typed donors comprised about 290 gigabases of sequencing data and roughly 85 million unique TCR sequences. Among the roughly 390 genotyped donors, around 81% belonged to the genetic ancestry cluster associated with self-reported Caucasian donors. The study aimed to test whether cataloging public T cell receptors could reveal signatures of past pathogen exposure. Using immunosequencing, the study profiled T cell repertoires from approximately 700 subjects and related those repertoires to cytomegalovirus serostatus. Along with the approximately 650-subject first cohort, a separate validation cohort of around 120 different subjects was used. The study combined high-throughput TCR immunosequencing, statistical association of individual TCRs with disease status, and machine learning to predict cytomegalovirus infection status. A later analysis re-analyzed previously published TCR beta repertoires from 666 donors and added high-resolution HLA genotyping to study TCR occurrence patterns. In the later analysis, no new phenotypic data were used to find candidate immune exposures; instead, reliance was placed on TCR beta sequences and their occurrence across donors. An earlier analysis of roughly 580 of the donors used high-throughput TCR beta sequencing to judge whether each TCR beta V gene segment behaved as functional or pseudogenic. Donor age, sex, ethnicity and CMV serostatus were compiled alongside the repertoire data. Genome-wide SNP genotypes for about three fifths of the 666 donors were used in a later genetic analysis, which treated that subset as a discovery cohort. Every discovery cohort repertoire had been produced on one sequencing platform. Class I and class II HLA loci were covered by the typing at four-digit resolution. Typing coverage varied by locus: 629-630 donors for A, B, C, DRB1 and DQB1; more than 500 for DQA1; over 600 for DPA1; about 450 for DPB1. Because of strong linkage in the cohort, five DR-DQ haplotypes were treated as single units for association and clustering. Among 398 genotyped donors of the cohort, an average of around 240,000 unique TCR beta nucleotide sequences was sequenced per donor, of which 15% to 20% were non-productive. Here is what the overall study found, with its caveats: Most TCR sequences were observed very rarely across donors, whereas some public TCRs were present in many individuals. Linkage disequilibrium might explain the correlated functional status among segregating V segments, but an unknown experimental factor could not be ruled out. A later analysis found that most CMV-associated TCR beta chains appeared HLA-restricted, with HLA associations seemingly driven largely by CMV exposure. An earlier analysis of 587 of the donors showed that most TCR beta V segments appeared in productive rearrangements either about 87% or about 30% of the time, which broadly matched IMGT annotations. A further reported finding was that TCR beta sequences accurately predicted the HLA-A and HLA-B alleles for most subjects in the first cohort. Because counts were too low, roughly 18 rarely observed V segments, including chromosome 9 orphons, were left out of the earlier analysis of a few hundred of the donors. The 87-base-pair reads could not distinguish some IMGT-functional V segments, including TRBV6-2 and TRBV6-3, so those segments were excluded. Roughly uniform sequencing depth across donors was assumed in presence/absence analyses, although this assumption may not hold. Several of the top co-occurrence clusters appeared to be linked to parvovirus B19, influenza, CMV and Epstein-Barr virus, according to a later analysis. A few of the identified cytomegalovirus-associated TCR beta chains were confirmed in vitro to be specific for cytomegalovirus antigens. The authors suggested that the approach could potentially be extended to other disease states and immunological phenotypes. In a later genetic analysis, a missense DCLRE1C variant was associated with V-gene and J-gene trimming of TCR beta chains, and the association was replicated in an independent cohort. In a later genetic analysis, fewer N-insertions in productive TCRs were reported among donors in an Asian-associated ancestry cluster than the 666-donor mean. In a later analysis, over 15,000 TCR beta sequences were associated with specific HLA alleles at a false discovery rate of 0.05. In a later analysis, HLA-associated TCR beta chains were found to be more clonally expanded and to have lower generation probabilities than equally common non-associated chains. In both the original and validation cohorts, the classifier was reported to diagnose cytomegalovirus status with high specificity and sensitivity. In a later analysis, TCR association rates were found to vary across HLA loci, with the most associated TCRs seen for DRB1 alleles and the fewest for HLA-C alleles. CMV serostatus was the only immune exposure information available for the cohort. Only TCR beta chains were sequenced in this cohort, and the absence of alpha or paired-chain data limited detectable features. A cluster of highly shared sequence variants was judged likely to be a technical artifact of the sequencing pipeline. Strong co-occurrence of HLA alleles, especially DR and DQ, made assigning TCR associations to individual alleles difficult. The study listed 150 to 200 TCR beta chains as associated with cytomegalovirus. Because HLA typing was unavailable for some donors at each locus, only the typed subset was used in association tests.

Receptor libraries were prepared by the immunoSEQ multiplex PCR assay. For the multiplex PCR, a mixture combining 60 forward primers for TCR Vbeta segments and 13 reverse primers for TCR Jbeta segments was used. Amplification of the CDR3 region of rearranged TCR beta genes was performed with a multiplex PCR assay on genomic DNA. On the Illumina HiSeq System, the amplified TCR beta libraries were sequenced as 87-base-pair reads. The paper's data handling went like this. A later analysis counted about 80 million unique TCR beta chains across the 500 to 850 repertoires, and some 11 million of these chains were shared by at least two donors. Raw reads were error-corrected and collapsed into unique sequences by a nearest-neighbor algorithm in which closely related sequences were merged to remove PCR and sequencing errors. V, D and J gene segments were assigned by aligning CDR3 sequences to IMGT reference sequences. For a sequence to be retained, at least a six-nucleotide match to both a V gene segment and a J gene segment was required. Rearrangements were classified as productive when the CDR3 lacked stop codons and remained in frame with V and J, and all other rearrangements were classified as non-productive. Following IMGT convention, CDR3 was defined as the stretch from the second conserved V-encoded cysteine to the conserved J-encoded phenylalanine. In an earlier analysis of around 600 of the donors, sequences lacking an unambiguous match to a single V gene segment were excluded. An earlier analysis of some 610 of the donors called V segments functional above 56.7% productive rearrangements and segregating when the between-donor standard deviation exceeded 5%. A statistical classification framework was built for diagnosing cytomegalovirus status from the catalog of TCR beta chain sequences. In a later analysis, TCR nucleotide sequences were compared against IMGT/GENE-DB human TR gene sequences so that V and J genes could be assigned. A later analysis assigned CDR3 sequences and most-parsimonious VDJ recombination scenarios with the TCRdist pipeline. In a later analysis, every TCR beta chain was defined by the combination of its CDR3 amino acid sequence and its V-gene family, and reads without a unique V-gene family were dropped. In a later analysis, approximately 590 highly shared, low-generation-probability nucleotide sequences were removed to address suspected cross-contamination and a sequencing artifact. A later analysis calculated a clonal expansion index for each public chain from normalized within-repertoire ranks of inferred template counts. In a later analysis, generation probabilities were computed with a VDJ recombination model fitted to out-of-frame rearrangements, and the resulting probabilities were checked against IGoR. Hypergeometric tests were used in a later analysis to score TCR-TCR, TCR-HLA and TCR-CMV co-occurrence, with a repertoire-size bias correction applied to the TCR pairs. In a later analysis, false discovery rates were estimated by permuting HLA or CMV assignments 20 times. In a later analysis, co-occurring TCRs were grouped using DBSCAN, and TCRdist sequence similarity was added for clustering within HLA-allele-positive subsets. Repertoires with fewer than 30,000 or more than 120,000 public chains, plus five repertoires with anomalous nucleotide sharing, were excluded from co-occurrence clustering. TCRdb provides this immuneACCESS table in a form limited to in-frame rearrangements. Some clones are lacking; in checked studies, under half of them reflect an unresolved V gene, and why the rest are absent is not known. D and trimming were read from the DNA, whereas the V and J calls and clone size are those reported in that table. The sample profile shows 120,000 or so clones; more than 70% of them were found once. 0.24% of the sample goes to the ten largest clones.

In total, 600 or so healthy bone marrow donors made up the cohort. At the time of sampling, every cohort member was nominally healthy, though immune exposures that went unrecorded were likely present. The donor was CMV seronegative and was included in the group of over 300 seronegative cohort members. A peripheral blood sample was collected from each donor, and TCR beta sequencing was performed on peripheral blood mononuclear cells. The Qiagen DNeasy Blood Extraction Kit was used to extract genomic DNA from the blood cell samples. Trimming removed 0 bases from V and 4 bases from J; the gene matches leave 7 bases unexplained. The CDR3 contains 15 residues, cysteine and phenylalanine counted. Only the CDR3 DNA is retained, 45 bases long and in frame from the first base. CDR1 and CDR2 were assigned from the germline V gene as SGDLS and YYNGEE. Points on this clone: Its antigen target is currently unknown. No quality values exist for individual bases; no much larger clone is one base distant.

This receptor was identified in a man in his forties or fifties in good health and CMV-seronegative. Recombination joined TRBV9 with TRBJ2-7, with 7 central nucleotides matching TRBD1. Specimen: PBMCs. The nucleotides are TGTGCCAGCAGCGTAGGGACAGGTCTTTCATACGAGCAGTACTTC. Its translation is CASSVGTGLSYEQYF.